This TCR beta chain was sequenced in a study of human T cells and chemical hapten exposure. The CDR3 consists of 11 residues. The V gene lost 5 bases and the J gene lost 3 bases, with 7 bases spanning the gap. Germline V gene data show CDR1 as DFQATT and CDR2 as SNEGSKA (reference sequence). This sample's time point: patch test 1, 2 weeks after DPC sensitization. The treatment denotes: therapeutic diphenylcyclopropenone sensitization with weekly scalp DPC. TCRdb ran MiXCR on the RACE reads and lists one entry per CDR3 protein. The sample shows about 110,000 distinct CDR3 sequences, 8% to 13% of them seen only once. This clonotype has at least ten counts.

This rearrangement joins TRBV20-1 to TRBJ1-1; D is undetermined. The sequencing used whole blood, collected in connection with sensitization to the hapten diphenylcyclopropenone (DPC). The source of this sequence is a middle-aged woman with alopecia areata. Some clones in this sample may be carry-over from other donors' samples. CDR3 DNA: TGCAGTGCTTCTCTGGACACTGAAGCTTTCTTT. Translated: CSASLDTEAFF.